This entry features one TCR beta chain sequence. It has no known antigen specificity. The read stops 3 residues short of the end of the CDR3; the missing end is completed from the germline J gene. Using the immunoSEQ assay, multiplex PCR amplified TCR beta CDR3 regions from an average of around 1,300 ng of genomic DNA per sample. The assay corrected primer bias using a complete synthetic TCR repertoire to establish an amplification baseline. The amplicons were sequenced on the Illumina platform. For the original study's pipeline: Sequence errors were corrected by clustering with frequency ratios and a modified nearest-neighbor algorithm, and the sequences were then analyzed in the immunoSEQ Analyzer using IMGT gene definitions. At each rarefaction depth, TCR richness and evenness were averaged over 20 rarefaction repeats, and samples with fewer sequences than the depth were excluded. V, D and J gene relative abundances were compared between groups with Wilcoxon rank sum tests, applying FDR correction. Blinded duplicates gave an intraclass correlation of around 96% for TCR richness and an average of 76.4% across 66 gene segments. Sourced from immuneACCESS, this table was stored by TCRdb with only in-frame sequences that have V and J called. A share of the clones is absent; for the studies checked, an unresolved V gene accounts for under half, and the remainder has no known explanation. Clonal size and the V and J genes are those of that table, whereas D and trimming came from the DNA. Per the sample table, the count is about 26,000 clones. The ten largest clones represent around 10% of the sample.

CDR1 LNHDA and CDR2 SQIVND were looked up in the germline V gene (reference sequence). Trimming removed 3 bases from V and 1 base from J; the gene matches leave 4 bases unexplained. From the cysteine through the phenylalanine, the CDR3 covers 15 amino acids. Shown are 36 bases from within the CDR3, in frame from base 1. Every participant had a single incident cervical HPV16 infection, and prevalent HPV16 infections were excluded. Cervical HPV DNA was detected with MY09/MY11 PCR, and genotyping was done with dot-blot hybridization. Roughly 14 mL of heparinized blood was centrifuged, after which the buffy coat was aliquoted, frozen at -30 degrees C, and then stored at -80 degrees C. QIAGEN kits were used to extract genomic DNA from buffy coat specimens. The data belong to a study of T cells in women clearing cervical HPV infection (dated by TCRdb to the late 2010s). Context from the whole study: The cases were 25 women with histologically confirmed HPV16-related CIN3 or worse, and 2 of those women had invasive cancers. Since only a few of the women had HLA typing available, the possibility that HLA type was acting as a confounder could not be ruled out. Cases and controls were matched on age within five years and on year of sample collection. The controls were fewer than 30 women whose single incident HPV16 infection cleared within 12 months with no development of precancer or cancer. For cases, the median interval between lesion detection and blood sampling was roughly 150 days, with an interquartile range of roughly 90 to 230 days. The exploratory proof-of-principle case-control study was nested within the Guanacaste HPV Natural History Study in Costa Rica and compared TCR repertoires across cervical HPV16 outcomes. Five blinded duplicates per group were added as quality controls, so that around 60 samples were obtained: 50 or so participants and 10 replicates. A median age of approximately 30 years was observed in cases versus 38 to 40 in controls, and no significant differences in baseline characteristics were found. The parent cohort enrolled roughly 9,400 women aged 18 or older in Guanacaste, Costa Rica, in about 1992 to 1994 and followed the women for less than nine years. Case blood was taken at the visit when the lesion was first identified, whereas control blood was taken when infection was no longer detected.

Overall study results and their limits: The cross-sectional design could not show whether the associations came before the infection or were a result of it, and neither effector/memory subsets nor HPV-specific T cells were isolated. Because the number of T cells in each sample was unknown, differences in richness could reflect differing T-cell content rather than repertoire biology. CIN3+ cases had significantly higher TCR repertoire richness than controls across sequencing depths, but evenness did not differ between the groups. Lower TRBV6-7 relative abundance was observed in cases than in controls (roughly 0.12% versus 0.15%; Bonferroni P = 0.0008). Cases were distinguished from controls with an estimated AUC of roughly 0.81 by random forest classifiers combining richness and V gene abundances.

Sequenced material: blood buffy coat. The sequence was collected from a woman aged 18 to 69 with a cervical HPV16 infection that either progressed to CIN3+ or cleared (not recorded which). Here the chain combines TRBV19 and TRBJ2-5, and 8 junction bases match TRBD2. CDR3 DNA, as far as it was read: TGTGCCAGTAGTATGGGGACTAGGGGCCAAGAGACC. It is translated as CASSMGTRGQET. The full-length CDR3 reads as CASSMGTRGQETQYF.